This T cell receptor (beta chain) was sequenced in a study of shared clonotypes between healthy human individuals. Study results and caveats: Blood alone was sampled, and tissue repertoires likely differ.

The sample holds one count of this clone. The antigen is undetermined. In germline, CDR1 is SGHVS, CDR2 FQNEAQ. Trimming cost V 4 bases and J 0 bases; bases outside gene matches: 6. CDR3 length: 15 residues. Terminally differentiated effector memory CD45RA+ cells were excluded by CCR7 positive selection of CD45RO-negative cells. The table came from immunoSEQ multiplex PCR; TCRdb's copy has only in-frame clones and leaves some out. The sample records roughly 2,000,000 clones, about 94% being singletons. This chain links TRBV7-8 with TRBJ2-7; 7 bases align to TRBD2. The sample was naive CD8+ T cells sorted from blood. This TCR derives from a man between 18 and 35 years old in good health. This CDR3 reads CASSSWTRSSYEQYF. The CDR3 DNA is TGTGCCAGCAGCTCCTGGACTAGAAGCTCCTACGAGCAGTACTTC.